Sequencing of this T cell receptor (beta chain) was carried out in a study of shared clonotypes between healthy human individuals. Study in general: The plates for each donor numbered three CD4 naive, three CD4 memory, two CD8 naive and one CD8 memory. Overall study findings and caveats: Large sequencing depth failed to make sorted-subset sequencing complete, rarefaction showed.

Trimming stripped 3 bases from V and 9 bases from J, with 15 bases between. This CDR3 region has 14 residues. Per germline, CDR1 SNHLY and CDR2 FYNNEI. Several immunoSEQ plates received, in even portions, the genomic DNA of each subset. In the original processing: With immunoSEQ giving junction-only sequences and no quality scores, filtering differed. Profiled with immunoSEQ multiplex PCR; TCRdb holds only in-frame clones, not every one. The DNA was the basis for D and trimming; V, J and clone size are from that table. In the table there are a few million clones, approximately 95% of which are singletons. A note on this clone: What it binds is unknown.

The sequence was obtained from a man aged 18 to 30 in good health. Some clones in this sample may be carry-over from other donors' samples. Specimen: naive CD4+ T cells from PBMCs. The subset: CD45RA+ positively selected. This chain joins TRBV2 and TRBJ1-5; D gene ambiguous. The CDR3 reads CASSEEGGEVPQHF. In nucleotides, the CDR3 is TGTGCCAGCAGTGAGGAAGGTGGGGAGGTGCCCCAGCATTTT. The full variable domain, completed using reference TRBV2 and TRBJ1-5, is EPEVTQTPSHQVTQMGQEVILRCVPISNHLYFYWYRQILGQKVEFLVSFYNNEISEKSEIFDDQFSVERPDGSNFTLKIRSTKLEDSAMYFCASSEEGGEVPQHFGDGTRLSIL.